Shown below are 22 T cell receptor beta chains from a single sample sequenced in a study of T cells in tuberculosis. Sequenced by immunoSEQ multiplex PCR; TCRdb stores in-frame clones only, minus some. Altogether 25,000 to 35,000 clones are present, 85% to 95% being singletons, with the ten largest covering more than 4%. Source material: PBMCs. Receptors originate from a donor between 10 and 35 years old with latent tuberculosis or without tuberculosis infection.

The chain uses TRBV29-1 and TRBJ1-2, with 9 bases matching TRBD1. Germline loops: CDR1 SQVTM, CDR2 ANQGSEA. The ends lost 5 bases at V and 5 bases at J; junction bases unmatched: 12. CDR3 length: 15 amino acids. The DNA for the CDR3 is TGCAGCGTTCCCGGGACAGGGAGAGGAGGTTATGGCTACACCTTC. Encoded protein: CSVPGTGRGGYGYTF.

V usage is TRBV5-1 and J usage is TRBJ2-2; TRBD2 matches at 7 bases. Germline assignment: CDR1 SGHRS and CDR2 YFSETQ. The CDR3 is made up of 15 amino acids. Trimming took 2 bases from V and 1 from J; bases not matched to a gene: 2. As DNA, the CDR3 is TGCGCCAGCAGCTTTGGCGGGGGGAACACCGGGGAGCTGTTTTTT. This encodes CASSFGGGNTGELFF. Supplemented by reference TRBV5-1 and TRBJ2-2, the full variable domain reads KAGVTQTPRYLIKTRGQQVTLSCSPISGHRSVSWYQQTPGQGLQFLFEYFSETQRNKGNFPGRFSGRQFSNSRSEMNVSTLELGDSALYLCASSFGGGNTGELFFGEGSRLTVL.

This chain connects TRBV29-1 to TRBJ2-3; maybe TRBD2 (5 bases). The germline gives CDR1 SQVTM, CDR2 ANQGSEA. CDR3 length equals 16 residues. V was trimmed by 0 bases and J by 2 bases, leaving 15 bases between them. CDR3 bases: TGCAGCGTTGAAGAAGGGAGAGCGGTGTCCACAGATACGCAGTATTTT. Amino acid sequence: CSVEEGRAVSTDTQYF.

This chain connects TRBV5-5 to TRBJ2-3; maybe TRBD2 (7 bases). CDR1 and CDR2 from the germline V gene are SGHKS and YYEKEE (reference sequence). The ends were cut back, 4 bases at V and 9 bases at J, with 24 bases in the middle. The CDR3 runs to 16 residues. CDR3 nucleotide sequence: TGTGCCAGCAGCCCCGAGGGGGGGGCCCAGGGAGGCACGCAGTATTTT. As protein: CASSPEGGAQGGTQYF. The full variable domain, in which reference TRBV5-5 and TRBJ2-3 provide the parts outside the CDR3, is DAGVTQSPTHLIKTRGQQVTLRCSPISGHKSVSWYQQVLGQGPQFIFQYYEKEERGRGNFPDRFSARQFPNYSSELNVNALLLGDSALYLCASSPEGGAQGGTQYFGPGTRLTVL.

The V and J genes are TRBV2 and TRBJ1-4, with 8 positions matching TRBD1. The CDR3 has 15 amino acids. In germline, CDR1 is SNHLY, CDR2 FYNNEI. V gave up 3 bases and J gave up 5 bases; unmatched junction bases: 5. The CDR3 DNA is TGTGCCAGCAGTGACCCGACAGGGGCGAATGAAAAACTGTTTTTT. It yields the protein CASSDPTGANEKLFF.

The chain is built from TRBV19 and TRBJ2-4; 8 bases match TRBD1. CDR1 and CDR2 (germline): LNHDA, SQIVND (reference sequence). V trimming: 2 bases; J trimming: 9 bases; junction bases outside the gene matches: 6. The CDR3 runs 14 residues. The CDR3 DNA sequence: TGTGCCAGTAGTATACGACAGGGGTCGGGCATTCAGTACTTC. Protein sequence: CASSIRQGSGIQYF.

The rearrangement uses TRBV27 and TRBJ1-5; 10 bases are shared with TRBD1. V dropped 8 bases and J dropped 5; count of bases not matched to a gene: 18. The CDR3 runs 18 residues. CDR1 and CDR2 from the germline V gene are MNHEY and SMNVEV (reference sequence). The CDR3 spells CASQPGTGAGRRYQPQHF. For the CDR3, the DNA is TGTGCCAGCCAACCCGGGACAGGGGCCGGGCGAAGATATCAGCCCCAGCATTTT.

CDR3 sequence: CASSGHMNTEAFF. CDR3 DNA sequence: TGTGCCAGCAGCGGACATATGAACACTGAAGCTTTCTTT. The rearrangement uses TRBV28 and TRBJ1-1, with a tentative D call TRBD1 (5 bases). V was cut by 6 bases and J by 0 bases, with 8 bases left in between. This CDR3 has 13 amino acids. Germline lookup yields CDR1 MDHEN and CDR2 SYDVKM.

V and J are TRBV13 and TRBJ2-3; the D gene is possibly TRBD2 (6 bases). The CDR3 sequence is 16 residues long. Trimming cost V 4 bases and J 1 base, with 15 bases left between them. Germline V gene data show CDR1 as PRHDT and CDR2 as FYEKMQ (reference sequence). CDR3 sequence reads: CASSSLRAGRTDTQYF. CDR3 in DNA: TGTGCCAGCAGCTCCCTTCGGGCGGGGCGCACAGATACGCAGTATTTT.

The chain uses TRBV7-2 and TRBJ2-1; weak D call: TRBD2 (5 bases). Trimming removed 1 base from V and 2 bases from J, with 12 bases in between. The germline V gene has CDR1 SGHTA and CDR2 FQGNSA. This CDR3 spans 16 amino acids. DNA of the CDR3: TGTGCCAGCAGCTTAGAAGGCGGGTGGACCTACAATGAGCAGTTCTTC. Its protein is CASSLEGGWTYNEQFF. Variable domain in full (rest from reference TRBV7-2 and TRBJ2-1): GAGVSQSPSNKVTEKGKDVELRCDPISGHTALYWYRQSLGQGLEFLIYFQGNSAPDKSGLPSDRFSAERTGGSVSTLTIQRTQQEDSAVYLCASSLEGGWTYNEQFFGPGTRLTVL.

V usage is TRBV2 and J usage is TRBJ2-7; 10 bases line up with TRBD2. The V and J ends lost 11 bases and 1 base, in that order; junction bases with no gene match: 5. Germline CDR1 reads SNHLY; CDR2 reads FYNNEI. This CDR3 region has 13 residues. This CDR3 reads CAGRTSGSYEQYF. CDR3 DNA sequence: TGTGCCGGCCGGACTAGCGGTTCCTACGAGCAGTACTTC.

DNA of the CDR3: TGCGCCAGCAGCCCGGGACTGGGCGGGGCCGCCACAGATACGCAGTATTTT. Its protein product is CASSPGLGGAATDTQYF. The chain couples TRBV5-1 to TRBJ2-3; D is possibly TRBD2 (6 bases). The CDR3 is 17 residues long. Trimming cost V 4 bases and J 2 bases, with 20 bases left between them. Per germline, CDR1 SGHRS and CDR2 YFSETQ.

V is TRBV27 and J is TRBJ2-1, with 9 bases that match TRBD1. The CDR3 contains 17 residues. V was clipped by 7 bases and J by 6 bases; unmatched bases: 16. Germline V gene data show CDR1 as MNHEY and CDR2 as SMNVEV (reference sequence). CDR3 in DNA: TGTGCCAGCATGAGGATCGTCCGGGACAGGGTCTTCAATGAGCAGTTCTTC. Its translation is CASMRIVRDRVFNEQFF.

The chain links TRBV4-1 to TRBJ1-2; 9 bases agree with TRBD1. J lost 3 bases, V lost 6 bases, and 17 bases had no gene match. In germline, CDR1 is MGHRA, CDR2 YSYEKL. This CDR3 has 18 amino acids. CDR3 loop: CASSDGVLGQGLYYGYTF. CDR3 DNA: TGCGCCAGCAGTGACGGGGTGTTGGGACAGGGATTGTACTATGGCTACACCTTC.

This rearrangement joins TRBV5-1 to TRBJ2-5; TRBD1 is a possible D gene (6 bases). V lost 3 bases, J lost 4 bases, and 19 bases lay in between. This CDR3 is 16 amino acids long. Germline lookup yields CDR1 SGHRS and CDR2 YFSETQ. CDR3 sequence (DNA): TGCGCCAGCAGCTCCGGACAGTCGGGTTCGGGAGAGACCCAGTACTTC. It translates to CASSSGQSGSGETQYF.

The gene calls are TRBV11-3 and TRBJ2-1, with D unresolved. Trimming removed 1 base from V and 8 bases from J, with 18 bases in between. Per germline, CDR1 SGHNT and CDR2 YENEEA. The CDR3 sequence is 16 residues long. For the CDR3, the DNA is TGTGCCAGCAGCTTAGGTCCGAGGTATAGTAGTGATGAGCAGTTCTTC. Its translation: CASSLGPRYSSDEQFF.

J is TRBJ2-1 and V is TRBV5-5, with 9 bases lining up with TRBD1. This CDR3 has 15 residues. Germline V gene data show CDR1 as SGHKS and CDR2 as YYEKEE (reference sequence). The V and J ends lost 1 base and 7 bases, in that order; junction bases with no gene match: 6. Written as DNA, the CDR3 is TGTGCCAGCAGCTTGAGGGACAGGGAGTGGAATGAGCAGTTCTTC. Protein product: CASSLRDREWNEQFF. The entire variable domain, with the rest obtained from reference TRBV5-5 and TRBJ2-1, is as follows: DAGVTQSPTHLIKTRGQQVTLRCSPISGHKSVSWYQQVLGQGPQFIFQYYEKEERGRGNFPDRFSARQFPNYSSELNVNALLLGDSALYLCASSLRDREWNEQFFGPGTRLTVL.

The V call is TRBV2, the J call TRBJ2-7; unclear D gene. The CDR3 contains 13 residues. With 2 bases removed from V and 6 bases from J, the gap between germline ends came to 11 bases. The germline gives CDR1 SNHLY, CDR2 FYNNEI. The CDR3 is CASSEIAQPEQYF. The CDR3 bases are TGTGCCAGCAGTGAAATTGCACAGCCCGAGCAGTACTTC. Together with reference TRBV2 and TRBJ2-7, the CDR3 gives the full variable domain: EPEVTQTPSHQVTQMGQEVILRCVPISNHLYFYWYRQILGQKVEFLVSFYNNEISEKSEIFDDQFSVERPDGSNFTLKIRSTKLEDSAMYFCASSEIAQPEQYFGPGTRLTVT.

The chain uses TRBV19 and TRBJ1-1; 8 bases align to TRBD1. The CDR3 is 15 amino acids. The J segment lost 3 bases and the V segment lost 5 bases, leaving 8 bases of the junction unmatched. Germline CDR1 LNHDA, CDR2 SQIVND (reference sequence). CDR3 protein: CASSPLSRGHTEAFF. The CDR3 coding sequence is TGTGCCAGTAGTCCCCTCTCCAGGGGGCACACTGAAGCTTTCTTT.

V gene TRBV18 combines with J gene TRBJ1-2, with 7 positions matching TRBD1. Germline V gene data show CDR1 as KGHSH and CDR2 as LQKENI. This CDR3 has 15 residues. The ends lost 3 bases at V and 5 bases at J; junction bases unmatched: 9. CDR3 region: CASSPTGQMFYGYTF. The CDR3, as DNA: TGTGCCAGCTCACCGACGGGACAGATGTTTTATGGCTACACCTTC.

The chain combines TRBV10-3 with TRBJ2-7; 9 bases fit TRBD1. Germline loops: CDR1 ENHRY, CDR2 SYGVKD. The trim removed 2 bases at V and 11 bases at J, leaving 10 bases unmatched. This CDR3 has 14 amino acids. Here the CDR3 DNA reads TGTGCCATCAGTGAGAAGGACAGGGGTAAAGCGAAGTACTTC. It yields the protein CAISEKDRGKAKYF.

The V gene is TRBV7-6, the J gene TRBJ2-7, with 8 bases that match TRBD1. Per germline, CDR1 SGHVS and CDR2 FNYEAQ. The trim removed 4 bases at V and 3 bases at J, leaving 8 bases unmatched. The CDR3 extends over 15 amino acids. Here the CDR3 reads CASSSGQGLVYEQYF. Written as DNA, the CDR3 is TGTGCCAGCAGCTCAGGACAGGGTTTGGTCTACGAGCAGTACTTC.